Listed below are T cell receptor beta chains from one sample, sequenced in a study of control samples from healthy donors and cancer patients. Method: immunoSEQ multiplex PCR; TCRdb's copy keeps in-frame clones and lacks some. Of roughly 64,000 clones in the sample, 90% were seen once. The specimen was PBMCs. These receptors all stem from a woman in her forties or fifties with colorectal cancer. Each CDR3 is given with its conserved first and last residue. The order of the fields is D gene, V gene, J gene, clone size, CDR3 DNA, CDR3 protein. D genes are given only for firm matches. Where a row states a size, it is once, few, many or the class of an expanded clone; other rows omit it.

TRBD1	TRBV6-5	TRBJ1-1	NA	TGTGCCAGCAGTTACTCGCCTGGTCAGGGGGCGACTGAAGCTTTCTTT	CASSYSPGQGATEAFF
NA	TRBV5-4	TRBJ1-6	NA	TGTGCCAGCAGCCTCACCCGAGGGCCCCACTCACAGTCACCCCTCCACTTT	CASSLTRGPHSQSPLHF
NA	TRBV4-2	TRBJ2-1	NA	TGTGCCAGCAGCCTATATAAAGCGTCGAAAGGACTCCACAATGAGCAGTTCTTC	CASSLYKASKGLHNEQFF
NA	TRBV5-1	TRBJ2-3	once	TGCGCCAGCAGCTTAGACGGAGCGGATGGCATAGATACGCAGTATTTT	CASSLDGADGIDTQYF
NA	TRBV6-6	TRBJ2-6	NA	TGTGCCAGCAGTTATGGGGGAGCCGGGGCCAACGTCCTGACTTTC	CASSYGGAGANVLTF
NA	TRBV7-3	TRBJ2-1	once	TGTGCCAGCAGTGGGGGCAATGAGCAGTTCTTC	CASSGGNEQFF
NA	TRBV6-4	TRBJ1-6	NA	TGTGCCAGCAGGGGGGGGCCCAGCTCAGTCGAGAATTCACCCCTCCACTTT	CASRGGPSSVENSPLHF
TRBD1	TRBV2	TRBJ2-1	NA	TGTGCCAGCAGTGAAACCTGGGGGACAGAACAATTCTTC	CASSETWGTEQFF
NA	TRBV24-1	TRBJ2-3	NA	TGTGCCACCAGTGATCCCCTGCCCGGGCAGAGCACAGATACGCAGTATTTT	CATSDPLPGQSTDTQYF
NA	TRBV11-2	TRBJ1-1	NA	TGTGCCAGCAGCTTAGGGCAGGGGTTTGAAGCTTTCTTT	CASSLGQGFEAFF
NA	TRBV2	TRBJ1-2	NA	TGTGCCAGCAGTCAGGGACGGTCGGGCTACACCTTC	CASSQGRSGYTF
TRBD2	TRBV15	TRBJ2-7	NA	TGTGCCACCAGCAGAGATCTTTTCGGGACTAGCGGGACTATCAACGAGCAGTACTTC	CATSRDLFGTSGTINEQYF
NA	TRBV3-1/TRBV3-2	TRBJ2-2	NA	TGTGCCAGCAGCCAAGTGAGGTACACCGGGGAGCTGTTTTTT	CASSQVRYTGELFF
TRBD2	TRBV29-1	TRBJ2-3	NA	TGCAGCGTTGGGGGCGCGGGAGGGACAGATACGCAGTATTTT	CSVGGAGGTDTQYF
NA	TRBV18	TRBJ2-6	NA	TGTGCCAGCTCACCTGTACTCTCTGGGGCCAACGTCCTGACTTTC	CASSPVLSGANVLTF
NA	TRBV6-5	TRBJ2-5	NA	TGTGCCAGCAGAAGAATAGAGACCCAGTACTTC	CASRRIETQYF
NA	TRBV12-3/TRBV12-4	TRBJ2-2	NA	TGTGCCAGCAGTTTTGACACCGGGGAGCTGTTTTTT	CASSFDTGELFF
NA	TRBV3-1/TRBV3-2	TRBJ1-1	NA	TGTGCCAGCAGTCGGGGGGGGAACACTGAAGCTTTCTTT	CASSRGGNTEAFF
NA	TRBV30	TRBJ1-1	NA	TGTGCCTGGAGTGTATTGAACACTGAAGCTTTCTTT	CAWSVLNTEAFF
NA	TRBV25-1	TRBJ2-7	NA	TGTGCCAGCAGTGCTCTGTCGGTCTCCCTTAGGTTC	CASSALSVSLRF
NA	TRBV7-2	TRBJ1-3	NA	TGTGCCAGCACCCTCCCATCCCGAAACACCATATATTTT	CASTLPSRNTIYF
NA	TRBV5-4	TRBJ1-6	NA	TGTGCCAGCAGCGTAGATTACTATAATTCACCCCTCCACTTT	CASSVDYYNSPLHF
NA	TRBV29-1	TRBJ2-5	once	TGCAGCGTTGTCCTAGCGGAGACCCAGTACTTC	CSVVLAETQYF